The entry below gives a single T cell receptor beta chain sequence along with its context. This entry comes from a study of blood T cell repertoires in COVID-19. Study as a whole: Specimens from acute and convalescent COVID-19 originated in the United States, Italy and Spain.

Looked up from germline, CDR1 is KGHSH and CDR2 is LQKENI. Trimming took 8 bases from V and 4 from J, leaving 11 bases between them. This CDR3 spans 13 amino acids. The table came from immunoSEQ multiplex PCR; TCRdb's copy has only in-frame clones and leaves some out. The sample consists of 180,000 or so clones, about 81% of them appearing once. The specimen was peripheral blood. The chain combines TRBV18 with TRBJ2-2, with TRBD1 as a possible D gene (5 bases). This sequence originates from a woman over 75 with COVID-19, enrolled during active disease. CDR3 coding DNA: TGTGCCAGCCGCGGACAACTCACCGGGGAGCTGTTTTTT. Translating it yields CASRGQLTGELFF.